The 4 T cell receptor beta chains presented below share a single source sample, sequenced in a study of T cell responses to AZD1222 COVID-19 vaccine. Repertoires were generated with immunoSEQ multiplex PCR, while TCRdb's copy carries only in-frame clones and drops some. The sample carries approximately 150,000 clones, approximately 89% recorded once. The material was peripheral blood, obtained 28 days after the second AZD1222 dose. The receptors originated from an adult who received the AZD1222 COVID-19 vaccine.

The rearrangement joins TRBV11-1 to TRBJ2-3; D remains ambiguous. CDR3 length: 15 residues. Germline V gene data show CDR1 as SGHAT and CDR2 as FQDESV (reference sequence). Trimming took 0 bases from V and 1 from J, leaving 8 bases between them. Here the CDR3 DNA reads TGTGCCAGCAGCTTAGCCTTCACAGGCACAGATACGCAGTATTTT. The encoded protein is CASSLAFTGTDTQYF.

The CDR3 is CAIRETYEQYF. The CDR3 DNA sequence: TGTGCCATCAGGGAAACCTACGAGCAGTACTTC. The chain employs TRBV10-3 and TRBJ2-7; no clear D. The CDR3 covers 11 residues. V was shortened by 6 bases and J by 2 bases, with 5 bases between the two germline ends. Germline CDR1 is ENHRY and CDR2 is SYGVKD.

This rearrangement joins TRBV7-2 to TRBJ2-3; TRBD2 aligns across 11 bases. The CDR3 covers 17 residues. Germline V gene data show CDR1 as SGHTA and CDR2 as FQGNSA. With 4 bases clipped from V and 5 bases from J, the junction kept 11 bases outside the gene matches. CDR3 coding DNA: TGTGCCAGCAGCTCCCACCTAGCGGGAGGACGAGGAGATACGCAGTATTTT. This codes for CASSSHLAGGRGDTQYF.

The chain is built from TRBV19 and TRBJ1-2; weak D call: TRBD1 (5 bases). Germline values: CDR1 LNHDA, CDR2 SQIVND (reference sequence). The CDR3 length is 11 residues. The V gene lost 5 bases and the J gene lost 11 bases, with 12 bases spanning the gap. The DNA for the CDR3 is TGTGCCAGTAGTTGGGGACCTTCATACACCTTC. Its translation: CASSWGPSYTF.